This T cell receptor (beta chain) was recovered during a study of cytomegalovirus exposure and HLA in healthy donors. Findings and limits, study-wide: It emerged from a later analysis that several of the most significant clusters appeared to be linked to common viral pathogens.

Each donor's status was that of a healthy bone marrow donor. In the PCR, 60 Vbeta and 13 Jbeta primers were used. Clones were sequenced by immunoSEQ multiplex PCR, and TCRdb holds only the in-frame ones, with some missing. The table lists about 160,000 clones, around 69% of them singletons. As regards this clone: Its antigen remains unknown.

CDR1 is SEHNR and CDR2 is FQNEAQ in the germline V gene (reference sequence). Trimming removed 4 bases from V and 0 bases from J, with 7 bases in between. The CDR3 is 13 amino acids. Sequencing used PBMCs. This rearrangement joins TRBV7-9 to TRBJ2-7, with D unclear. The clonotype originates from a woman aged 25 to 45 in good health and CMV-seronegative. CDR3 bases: TGTGCCAGCAGCTCATTCATCTCCTACGAGCAGTACTTC. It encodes CASSSFISYEQYF. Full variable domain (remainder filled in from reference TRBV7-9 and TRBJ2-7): DTGVSQNPRHKITKRGQNVTFRCDPISEHNRLYWYRQTLGQGPEFLTYFQNEAQLEKSRLLSDRFSAERPKGSFSTLEIQRTEQGDSAMYLCASSSFISYEQYFGPGTRLTVT.